The 6 T cell receptor beta chains reported below all come from one sample, sequenced in a study of shared clonotypes between healthy human individuals. The assay was immunoSEQ multiplex PCR, and TCRdb's table has in-frame clones only and misses some. The data show about 1.9 million clones, about 93% seen once. As defined, naive CD8 cells were CD45RO-negative and positively selected for CCR7, with terminally differentiated effector memory CD45RA+ cells excluded. The sample comprised naive CD8+ T cells from PBMCs. Receptors were obtained from a man aged 18-30 years in good health. Some clones in this sample may be carry-over from other donors' samples.

This rearrangement joins TRBV27 to TRBJ1-1; D uncertain. The germline V gene has CDR1 MNHEY and CDR2 SMNVEV (reference sequence). Between the trimmed V and J ends, which lost 0 bases and 1 base, there was a span of 9 bases. This CDR3 comprises 15 residues. CDR3 sequence: CASSLSISGNTEAFF. The CDR3 DNA follows: TGTGCCAGCAGTTTATCTATCTCGGGGAACACTGAAGCTTTCTTT.

The chain uses TRBV9 and TRBJ1-3; perhaps TRBD1 as D (6 bases). Germline CDR1 SGDLS, CDR2 YYNGEE. Trimming removed 0 bases at V and 4 bases at J, with 14 bases between. The CDR3 is 16 residues long. CDR3 DNA: TGTGCCAGCAGCGTAGAGGCGGGGGCAAAAGGAAACACCATATATTTT. As protein: CASSVEAGAKGNTIYF.

The chain combines TRBV28 with TRBJ1-4, with D unresolved. The CDR3 consists of 17 residues. Germline CDR1 MDHEN, CDR2 SYDVKM. Trimming pared 1 base from V and 2 bases from J, leaving 14 bases between. The CDR3, as DNA: TGTGCCAGCAGTTTATTTCCAGGTCTCTCGACTAATGAAAAACTGTTTTTT. It yields the protein CASSLFPGLSTNEKLFF. Based on the CDR3 plus reference TRBV28 and TRBJ1-4, the full variable domain is DVKVTQSSRYLVKRTGEKVFLECVQDMDHENMFWYRQDPGLGLRLIYFSYDVKMKEKGDIPEGYSVSREKKERFSLILESASTNQTSMYLCASSLFPGLSTNEKLFFGSGTQLSVL.

The chain has TRBV27 and TRBJ1-5; D is unresolved. Germline V gene data show CDR1 as MNHEY and CDR2 as SMNVEV (reference sequence). This CDR3 region has 17 residues. V lost 2 bases, J lost 1 base, and 15 bases lay in between. CDR3: CASSLAPVLGSNQPQHF. The CDR3 bases are TGTGCCAGCAGTTTAGCGCCGGTTTTAGGGAGCAATCAGCCCCAGCATTTT.

The V call is TRBV12-5, the J call TRBJ2-2; D gene unclear. This CDR3 comprises 14 residues. Germline assignment: CDR1 LGHNT and CDR2 FRNRAP. Trimming shortened V by 3 bases and J by 6 bases, and 11 bases separated the two germline ends. CDR3 amino acids: CASGLGSGAGELFF. The CDR3 coding sequence is TGTGCTAGTGGTTTAGGTTCTGGGGCCGGGGAGCTGTTTTTT.

This clone was observed a single time. J is TRBJ2-2 and V is TRBV7-6; no clear D gene. V was cut by 1 base and J by 6 bases, with 6 bases left in between. Germline V lookup: CDR1 SGHVS, CDR2 FNYEAQ. This CDR3 has 13 residues. CDR3 bases: TGTGCCAGCAGCTTAGGGACCTCCGGGGAGCTGTTTTTT. This sequence encodes CASSLGTSGELFF. Full variable domain (remainder filled in from reference TRBV7-6 and TRBJ2-2): GAGVSQSPRYKVTKRGQDVALRCDPISGHVSLYWYRQALGQGPEFLTYFNYEAQQDKSGLPNDRFSAERPEGSISTLTIQRTEQRDSAMYRCASSLGTSGELFFGEGSRLTVL.